The 9 T cell receptor beta chains in this list originate from one sample, sequenced in a study of T cells in localized non-small cell lung cancer. Sequenced by immunoSEQ multiplex PCR; TCRdb stores in-frame clones only, minus some. The repertoire holds around 53,000 clones, about 78% seen once, with about 4% in the top ten. Sequences were derived from PBMCs, sampled before any cancer treatment. These TCRs come from a woman aged 40-69 years with stage II lung adenocarcinoma.

This clone was observed once. V gene TRBV7-9 combines with J gene TRBJ1-1; maybe TRBD1 (6 bases). The V gene lost 3 bases and the J gene lost 7 bases, with 9 bases spanning the gap. Germline loops: CDR1 SEHNR, CDR2 FQNEAQ (reference sequence). The CDR3 covers 12 residues. The CDR3 DNA sequence: TGTGCCAGCAGCTTCAGGGGTAGTGAAGCTTTCTTT. It encodes CASSFRGSEAFF.

This chain joins TRBV7-3 and TRBJ2-2; no firm D call. The ends were cut back, 5 bases at V and 4 bases at J, with 8 bases in the middle. Germline CDR1 SGHTA, CDR2 FQGTGA. This CDR3 has 13 residues. This chain's CDR3 is CASSPQSTGELFF. The CDR3 coding sequence is TGTGCCAGCAGCCCACAGAGCACCGGGGAGCTGTTTTTT.

The chain joins TRBV4-2 to TRBJ1-5; D may be TRBD1 (6 bases). This CDR3 is built from 15 residues. Trimming stripped 1 base from V and 6 bases from J, with 13 bases between. Germline V lookup: CDR1 LGHNA, CDR2 YNFKEQ. The CDR3 sequence: CASSQAGGASQPQHF. Written as DNA, the CDR3 is TGTGCCAGCAGCCAAGCTGGGGGGGCTAGTCAGCCCCAGCATTTT.

The count of this clone is one. This chain links TRBV6-1 with TRBJ1-3; 7 bases agree with TRBD1. The CDR3 is 14 residues long. CDR1 and CDR2 from the germline V gene are MNHNS and SASEGT. Trimming took 5 bases from V and 6 from J; bases not matched to a gene: 7. The DNA of the CDR3 is TGTGCCAGCAGTTTGACAGGGATAGAAAACACCATATATTTT. Its translation is CASSLTGIENTIYF.

In this sample, this clone turned up a few times. V usage is TRBV6-6 and J usage is TRBJ1-4; no reliable D call. This CDR3 region has 14 residues. Germline V lookup: CDR1 MNHNY, CDR2 SVGAGI (reference sequence). V gave up 0 bases and J gave up 4 bases, with 6 bases separating them. CDR3 bases: TGTGCCAGCAGTTACTCCCGGGGTAATGAAAAACTGTTTTTT. It specifies CASSYSRGNEKLFF.

The genes are TRBV4-3 and TRBJ2-7; TRBD1 is a possible D gene (5 bases). This CDR3 comprises 13 residues. V lost 2 bases to trimming and J lost 3 bases, with 8 bases between them. Per the germline V gene, CDR1 is LGHNA and CDR2 is YSLEER. The DNA for the CDR3 is TGCGCCAGCAGCCAAACGACAGACTACGAGCAGTACTTC. As protein: CASSQTTDYEQYF.

The J gene is TRBJ2-5, the V gene TRBV19; 9 bases are a match to TRBD2. The germline V gene encodes CDR1 LNHDA and CDR2 SQIVND (reference sequence). This CDR3 spans 14 amino acids. With V trimmed by 6 bases and J by 7 bases, 9 bases remained unmatched. The CDR3 sequence is CASSSRGGAGTQYF. Written as DNA, the CDR3 is TGTGCCAGTAGCTCACGCGGGGGGGCTGGGACCCAGTACTTC.

V and J are TRBV5-1 and TRBJ2-1; 8 bases are shared with TRBD2. Germline V lookup: CDR1 SGHRS, CDR2 YFSETQ. This CDR3 has 15 amino acids. Losses at the gene ends were 4 bases for V and 8 bases for J; bases not matched to a gene: 11. Here the CDR3 reads CASSPAGGSTYEQFF. CDR3 coding DNA: TGCGCCAGCAGCCCGGCGGGGGGATCAACTTATGAGCAGTTCTTC.

The rearrangement joins TRBV7-8 to TRBJ1-5; 7 nucleotides line up with TRBD1. The CDR3 extends over 13 amino acids. Germline loops: CDR1 SGHVS, CDR2 FQNEAQ. The V segment lost 5 bases and the J segment 6 bases; nucleotides outside the gene matches: 4. The CDR3 is CASSEDRVQPQHF. The CDR3 DNA reads as TGTGCCAGCAGCGAAGACAGGGTTCAGCCCCAGCATTTT.